These 21 T cell receptor beta chains were all obtained from the same sample, sequenced in a study of cytotoxic CD8 clonotypes in ibrutinib-treated CLL. The assay was immunoSEQ multiplex PCR, and TCRdb's table has in-frame clones only and misses some. The sample lists 250,000 to 350,000 clones; 70% to 80% were seen once. The sample here was PBMCs, taken at disease progression, from a patient treated with ibrutinib. Receptor source: a human donor with chronic lymphocytic leukemia.

The rearrangement joins TRBV4-1 to TRBJ2-5, with 7 bases matching TRBD1. This CDR3 is built from 16 residues. V shed 0 bases and J 5 bases; nucleotides not matched to a gene: 9. CDR1 and CDR2 (germline): MGHRA, YSYEKL. The CDR3 region is CASSQDRAGGGETQYF. The CDR3 bases are TGCGCCAGCAGCCAAGATCGGGCAGGGGGTGGGGAGACCCAGTACTTC.

The chain combines TRBV5-5 with TRBJ2-4; no firm D call. Trimming pared 1 base from V and 0 bases from J, leaving 8 bases between. Germline CDR1 is SGHKS and CDR2 is YYEKEE (reference sequence). The CDR3 has 15 amino acids. The CDR3 DNA is TGTGCCAGCAGCTTGAATAGGCTAGCCAAAAACATTCAGTACTTC. It codes for CASSLNRLAKNIQYF.

A single count supports this clone. V and J are TRBV6-5 and TRBJ2-7, with 9 bases fitting TRBD2. The V gene end was trimmed by 2 bases and the J gene end by 5 bases; junction bases not matched to a gene: 10. This CDR3 comprises 16 residues. Germline V lookup: CDR1 MNHEY, CDR2 SVGAGI. The DNA of the CDR3 is TGTGCCAGCAGTTACACCCCTAGCGGGAAGAGACACGAGCAGTACTTC. Protein product: CASSYTPSGKRHEQYF.

The chain couples TRBV19 to TRBJ2-7, with 7 bases that match TRBD2. The length of the CDR3 is 14 residues. Trimming at V came to 1 base and at J to 1 base, leaving 1 base not matched to a gene. The V gene's germline CDR1 is LNHDA and CDR2 SQIVND (reference sequence). For the CDR3, the DNA is TGTGCCAGTAGTATAGGCGGGAGTTCCTACGAGCAGTACTTC. It is translated as CASSIGGSSYEQYF.

The chain joins TRBV19 to TRBJ2-7; D is undetermined. V dropped 3 bases and J dropped 1 base, with 10 bases sitting between them. Germline loops: CDR1 LNHDA, CDR2 SQIVND (reference sequence). The CDR3 runs 14 residues. CDR3 DNA: TGTGCCAGTAGTATGAGTAAGCAATCCTACGAGCAGTACTTC. It codes for CASSMSKQSYEQYF. The full variable domain, with the rest looked up from reference TRBV19 and TRBJ2-7, is DGGITQSPKYLFRKEGQNVTLSCEQNLNHDAMYWYRQDPGQGLRLIYYSQIVNDFQKGDIAEGYSVSREKKESFPLTVTSAQKNPTAFYLCASSMSKQSYEQYFGPGTRLTVT.

The rearrangement uses TRBV29-1 and TRBJ2-2; D perhaps matches TRBD1 (7 bases). The CDR3 length is 14 residues. Germline loops: CDR1 SQVTM, CDR2 ANQGSEA. V lost 5 bases and J 4 bases, leaving 14 bases between the germline ends. This chain's CDR3 is CSVQGGGGTGELFF. Written as DNA, the CDR3 is TGCAGCGTTCAGGGGGGAGGCGGCACCGGGGAGCTGTTTTTT.

This clone was observed a handful of times. The chain joins TRBV4-3 to TRBJ2-2, with TRBD1 matching over 8 bases. Unmatched junction bases numbered 8, after V lost 0 bases and J lost 5 bases. Germline values: CDR1 LGHNA, CDR2 YSLEER. This CDR3 is 17 amino acids long. The CDR3 coding sequence is TGCGCCAGCAGCCAAGATCTGGGGACAGGATCGACCGGGGAGCTGTTTTTT. It encodes CASSQDLGTGSTGELFF.

The rearrangement joins TRBV27 to TRBJ2-7; a possible D gene is TRBD1 (6 bases). The ends were cut back, 4 bases at V and 5 bases at J, with 21 bases in the middle. Looked up from germline, CDR1 is MNHEY and CDR2 is SMNVEV (reference sequence). The CDR3 length is 16 residues. CDR3 coding DNA: TGTGCCAGCAGTTCCTACGTCCGTACAGGGTTCCACGAGCAGTACTTC. It is translated as CASSSYVRTGFHEQYF.

In the case of this clone: This same CDR3 is encoded by further DNA sequences in the sample. The chain couples TRBV5-1 to TRBJ2-2; 8 bases are a match to TRBD2. Trimming took 4 bases from V and 5 from J; bases not matched to a gene: 7. Germline assignment: CDR1 SGHRS and CDR2 YFSETQ. The CDR3 is 15 amino acids. Here the CDR3 reads CASSLGLAGTGELFF. In nucleotides, the CDR3 is TGCGCCAGCAGCCTAGGACTAGCTGGGACCGGGGAGCTGTTTTTT.

This chain links TRBV6-6 with TRBJ2-3; D remains ambiguous. Germline V CDR1 and CDR2: MNHNY, SVGAGI (reference sequence). V lost 0 bases and J lost 7, with 8 bases in between. This CDR3 has 13 amino acids. CDR3 loop: CASSYSIGNTQYF. DNA of the CDR3: TGTGCCAGCAGTTACTCGATTGGGAATACGCAGTATTTT.

This chain connects TRBV28 to TRBJ2-7; 9 nucleotides agree with TRBD1. This CDR3 region has 13 residues. V was clipped by 6 bases and J by 2 bases; unmatched bases: 2. Looked up from germline, CDR1 is MDHEN and CDR2 is SYDVKM. The CDR3 nucleotides are TGTGCCAGCAGGGGACAGGGAACCTACGAGCAGTACTTC. Translating it yields CASRGQGTYEQYF.

The V gene is TRBV10-3, the J gene TRBJ2-2, with TRBD2 matching 7 bases. The V segment lost 6 bases and the J segment 1 base; nucleotides outside the gene matches: 8. Germline assignment: CDR1 ENHRY and CDR2 SYGVKD. This CDR3 region has 16 residues. The CDR3 DNA reads TGTGCCATCAGCCCCCGGGGCGGGAGGAACACCGGGGAGCTGTTTTTT. It translates to CAISPRGGRNTGELFF.

The rearrangement uses TRBV6-6 and TRBJ2-7; D gene ambiguous. Germline V CDR1 and CDR2: MNHNY, SVGAGI (reference sequence). This CDR3 is 13 amino acids long. V dropped 6 bases and J dropped 2 bases, with 11 bases sitting between them. The CDR3 DNA is TGTGCCAGCAGGCAGGAACCCACCTACGAGCAGTACTTC. Its protein product is CASRQEPTYEQYF.

A remark on this clone: Other DNA sequences in this specimen translate into the identical CDR3. The chain recombines TRBV11-2 with TRBJ2-7; no firm D call. The CDR3 totals 12 residues. Germline CDR1 SGHAT, CDR2 FQNNGV. V dropped 5 bases and J dropped 2 bases, with 7 bases sitting between them. DNA of the CDR3: TGTGCCAGCAGCCTACGACCCTACGAGCAGTACTTC. Translated: CASSLRPYEQYF. The whole variable domain, remainder taken from reference TRBV11-2 and TRBJ2-7, is EAGVAQSPRYKIIEKRQSVAFWCNPISGHATLYWYQQILGQGPKLLIQFQNNGVVDDSQLPKDRFSAERLKGVDSTLKIQPAKLEDSAVYLCASSLRPYEQYFGPGTRLTVT.

This chain connects TRBV6-5 to TRBJ1-4, with a possible D match to TRBD1 (6 bases). The CDR3 spans 14 residues. The germline V gene encodes CDR1 MNHEY and CDR2 SVGAGI. V was pared by 6 bases and J by 8 bases, with 16 bases between. The CDR3 protein is CASRTWTAGEKLFF. The CDR3 coding sequence is TGTGCCAGCAGAACATGGACAGCAGGGGAAAAACTGTTTTTT.

J is TRBJ2-3 and V is TRBV7-2; D may be TRBD1 or TRBD2 (5 bases each). The CDR3 covers 14 residues. CDR1 and CDR2 from the germline V gene are SGHTA and FQGNSA. Trimming left V 3 bases short and J 4 bases short, with 11 bases between. This chain's CDR3 is CASSLLGTSDTQYF. The CDR3 DNA reads TGTGCCAGCAGCTTGCTGGGGACCTCAGATACGCAGTATTTT.

This sequence joins TRBV7-2 and TRBJ2-3; D gene unclear. Germline-derived CDR1 and CDR2 are SGHTA and FQGNSA. V dropped 4 bases and J dropped 0 bases, with 11 bases sitting between them. The CDR3 has 15 amino acids. The CDR3 bases are TGTGCCAGCAGCTACCGACTCCAGAGCACAGATACGCAGTATTTT. Residues: CASSYRLQSTDTQYF.

V and J are TRBV5-8 and TRBJ2-1; D is uncertain. The CDR3 is made up of 18 amino acids. CDR1 and CDR2 from the germline V gene are SGHTS and YDEGEE. V was clipped by 0 bases and J by 0 bases, with 16 bases between them. This CDR3 reads CASSLAELPSLSYNEQFF. The CDR3 DNA sequence: TGTGCCAGCAGCTTGGCCGAACTCCCCAGCCTCTCCTACAATGAGCAGTTCTTC.

J is TRBJ1-1 and V is TRBV18, with D possibly matching TRBD1 (5 bases). The germline V and J ends were trimmed by 1 base and 7 bases, with 10 bases remaining between them. Germline V CDR1 and CDR2: KGHSH, LQKENI. The CDR3 sequence is 13 residues long. The DNA for the CDR3 is TGTGCCAGCTCACCACAAGGGACCCTTGAAGCTTTCTTT. Protein product: CASSPQGTLEAFF.

V gene TRBV15 combines with J gene TRBJ2-7; TRBD2 matches at 9 bases. Germline CDR1 and CDR2: LNHNV and YYDKDF (reference sequence). This CDR3 is 17 amino acids long. Trimming removed 0 bases from V and 3 bases from J; junction bases left unmatched: 9. The CDR3: CATSRDQPSGTFYEQYF. CDR3 DNA: TGTGCCACCAGCAGAGATCAACCTAGCGGGACTTTCTACGAGCAGTACTTC.

The chain joins TRBV4-1 to TRBJ1-2; TRBD1 matches 9 bases. Germline lookup yields CDR1 MGHRA and CDR2 YSYEKL. Trimming took 4 bases from V and 4 from J; bases not matched to a gene: 10. The CDR3 extends over 16 amino acids. In DNA form, the CDR3 reads TGCGCCAGCAGCCCCCACGAGGGACAGGGTCTCTATGGCTACACCTTC. Protein sequence: CASSPHEGQGLYGYTF.